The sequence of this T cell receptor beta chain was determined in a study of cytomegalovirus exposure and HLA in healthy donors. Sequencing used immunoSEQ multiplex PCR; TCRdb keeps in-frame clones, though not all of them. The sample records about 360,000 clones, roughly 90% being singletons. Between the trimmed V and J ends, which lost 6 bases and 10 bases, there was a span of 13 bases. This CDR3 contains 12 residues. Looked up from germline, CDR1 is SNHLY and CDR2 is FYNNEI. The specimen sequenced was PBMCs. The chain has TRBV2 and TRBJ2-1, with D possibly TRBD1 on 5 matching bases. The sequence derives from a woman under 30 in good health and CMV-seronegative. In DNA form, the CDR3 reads TGTGCCAGCAGGCCGACAGAAAGGGAGCAGTTCTTC. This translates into CASRPTEREQFF.